Listed here are 27 T cell receptor beta chains from one sample, sequenced in a study of CD8+CD57+ T cells in acquired aplastic anemia. The study profiled TCR beta VDJ and CDR3 using genomic DNA as template. Each CDR3 protein gets one entry after TCRdb re-called the reads with MiXCR. The sample holds about 160,000 distinct CDR3 sequences, about two thirds seen once. Flow cytometry had shown expanded CD8+CD57+ cells in the patients chosen for sequencing. The sequenced sample was sorted CD4+, CD8+, or CD8+CD57+ T cells (not recorded which) from PBMCs. Receptors originate from a human donor with aplastic anemia.

V is TRBV4-3 and J is TRBJ2-5, with unresolved D. The CDR3 sequence is 15 residues long. V was shortened by 4 bases and J by 0 bases, with 12 bases between the two germline ends. The germline V gene encodes CDR1 LGHNA and CDR2 YSLEER. Here the CDR3 DNA reads TGCGCCAGCAGCCCCAGTTTCGTGTACCAAGAGACCCAGTACTTC. Translation: CASSPSFVYQETQYF.

The rearrangement uses TRBV7-3 and TRBJ2-1; a possible D gene is TRBD2 (7 bases). The CDR3 contains 17 residues. Trimming took off 5 bases at V and 6 bases at J, with 23 bases between the two ends. Germline V gene data show CDR1 as SGHTA and CDR2 as FQGTGA. CDR3 nucleotide sequence: TGTGCCAGCAGCGCGAGCCAGGGAGGGGGGGCCCGCAATGAGCAGTTCTTC. Translated, it gives CASSASQGGGARNEQFF.

The chain carries TRBV24-1 and TRBJ2-3; no firm D call. The CDR3 totals 16 residues. Germline assignment: CDR1 KGHDR and CDR2 SFDVKD. The germline V and J ends were trimmed by 1 base and 5 bases, with 15 bases remaining between them. The CDR3 DNA follows: TGTGCCACCAGTGATTTTGGAGACACTGGGCGAGATACGCAGTATTTT. The encoded protein is CATSDFGDTGRDTQYF.

The chain uses TRBV7-9 and TRBJ2-7; TRBD2 aligns across 7 bases. CDR1 and CDR2 (germline): SEHNR, FQNEAQ (reference sequence). V was clipped by 5 bases and J by 5 bases; unmatched bases: 9. CDR3 length: 14 residues. The DNA of the CDR3 is TGTGCCAGCAGCCCCGGGACTAAGTTCCACGAGCAGTACTTC. It codes for CASSPGTKFHEQYF.

The chain joins TRBV25-1 to TRBJ2-3, with D possibly matching TRBD2 (6 bases). V dropped 11 bases and J dropped 1 base, with 16 bases sitting between them. The germline gives CDR1 MGHDK, CDR2 SYGVNS. This CDR3 region has 14 residues. The CDR3 loop is CASRREHGTDTQYF. The CDR3 DNA reads as TGTGCCTCGAGGCGGGAACACGGCACAGATACGCAGTATTTT.

The CDR3 reads CSARAGERGSFAKNIQYF. The CDR3 DNA reads as TGCAGTGCTAGGGCCGGGGAGCGCGGTAGCTTTGCCAAAAACATTCAGTACTTC. The chain has TRBV20-1 and TRBJ2-4; a weak D match, TRBD2 (5 bases). CDR3 length equals 18 residues. Trimming left V 3 bases short and J 1 base short, with 22 bases between. CDR1 is DFQATT and CDR2 is SNEGSKA in the germline V gene (reference sequence).

This clonotype was seen many times. The chain links TRBV4-3 to TRBJ1-4, with 9 positions matching TRBD1. CDR3 size: 16 residues. Germline V lookup: CDR1 LGHNA, CDR2 YSLEER. The J segment lost 6 bases and the V segment lost 1 base, leaving 6 bases of the junction unmatched. This chain's CDR3 is CASSQGKGTGHEKLFF. In DNA, the CDR3 is TGCGCCAGCAGCCAAGGGAAAGGGACAGGGCATGAAAAACTGTTTTTT.

The chain carries TRBV24-1 and TRBJ2-1; 9 nucleotides agree with TRBD1. This CDR3 has 16 residues. V was clipped by 2 bases and J by 8 bases; unmatched bases: 9. Looked up from germline, CDR1 is KGHDR and CDR2 is SFDVKD. As DNA, the CDR3 is TGTGCCACCAGTGATTCAGCCACAGGGGGCTTGGATGAGCAGTTCTTC. Translating it yields CATSDSATGGLDEQFF.

This clonotype showed up just a few times. The chain uses TRBV20-1 and TRBJ2-7; a possible D gene is TRBD1 (5 bases). V lost 6 bases and J 3 bases, leaving 15 bases between the germline ends. This CDR3 comprises 13 residues. Germline CDR1 reads DFQATT; CDR2 reads SNEGSKA (reference sequence). The CDR3 reads CSAPRAVSYEQYF. The CDR3 nucleotides are TGCAGTGCCCCCAGGGCGGTAAGCTACGAGCAGTACTTC.

V and J are TRBV29-1 and TRBJ1-5; perhaps TRBD1 as D (6 bases). In germline, CDR1 is SQVTM, CDR2 ANQGSEA. The CDR3 extends over 14 amino acids. The V end was cut by 4 bases, the J end by 2 bases, with 12 bases between. The DNA of the CDR3 is TGCAGCGTTGTATCGGGGGCGGGCAATCAGCCCCAGCATTTT. It encodes CSVVSGAGNQPQHF.

Turning to this clonotype: No conserved phenylalanine or tryptophan ends this CDR3, so it is likely a read error. V usage is TRBV20-1 and J usage is TRBJ2-7, with unresolved D. Germline CDR1 and CDR2: DFQATT and SNEGSKA (reference sequence). The CDR3 length is 12 residues. The V gene lost 0 bases and the J gene lost 4 bases, with 7 bases spanning the gap. The CDR3: CSARDIGYEQYS. For the CDR3, the DNA is TGCAGTGCTAGAGATATCGGGTACGAGCAGTACTCC.

On this clonotype: A read error may account for a junction end that differs from germline. The chain recombines TRBV7-9 with TRBJ2-7, with 8 bases matching TRBD1. Germline CDR1 reads SEHNR; CDR2 reads FQNEAQ (reference sequence). The CDR3 extends over 13 amino acids. The CDR3 sequence: CASSKGQGNEQYF. The DNA for the CDR3 is TGCGCCAGCAGCAAAGGACAGGGAAACGAGCAGTACTTC.

The V gene is TRBV9, the J gene TRBJ2-1, with unresolved D. Trimming shortened V by 0 bases and J by 8 bases, and 3 bases separated the two germline ends. This CDR3 is built from 11 residues. Germline V gene sequence: CDR1 SGDLS, CDR2 YYNGEE. This chain's CDR3 is CASSVADEQFF. The CDR3 nucleotides are TGTGCCAGCAGCGTAGCGGATGAGCAGTTCTTC. Filled out from reference TRBV9 and TRBJ2-1, the complete variable domain reads DSGVTQTPKHLITATGQRVTLRCSPRSGDLSVYWYQQSLDQGLQFLIQYYNGEERAKGNILERFSAQQFPDLHSELNLSSLELGDSALYFCASSVADEQFFGPGTRLTVL.

This chain links TRBV9 with TRBJ1-2, with unresolved D. Trimming shortened V by 3 bases and J by 2 bases, and 11 bases separated the two germline ends. The germline V gene encodes CDR1 SGDLS and CDR2 YYNGEE. The CDR3 is made up of 14 amino acids. The CDR3 nucleotides read TGTGCCAGCAGCGCGGACGGCGGGAACTATGGCTACACCTTC. It specifies CASSADGGNYGYTF.

The chain links TRBV11-3 to TRBJ2-7, with D uncertain. The CDR3 runs 14 residues. V lost 0 bases, J lost 2 bases, and 8 bases lay in between. The V gene's germline CDR1 is SGHNT and CDR2 YENEEA. The DNA of the CDR3 is TGTGCCAGCAGCTTAGAGGGCCCGACCTACGAGCAGTACTTC. Its protein product is CASSLEGPTYEQYF. Combining the CDR3 with reference TRBV11-3 and TRBJ2-7 gives the whole variable domain EAGVVQSPRYKIIEKKQPVAFWCNPISGHNTLYWYLQNLGQGPELLIRYENEEAVDDSQLPKDRFSAERLKGVDSTLKIQPAELGDSAVYLCASSLEGPTYEQYFGPGTRLTVT.

The rearrangement joins TRBV9 to TRBJ2-7; D is unclear. V lost 4 bases to trimming and J lost 7 bases, with 15 bases between them. Germline CDR1 is SGDLS and CDR2 is YYNGEE. The CDR3 is made up of 13 amino acids. CDR3 residues: CASSLPPSYEQYF. In nucleotides, the CDR3 is TGTGCCAGCAGCTTACCCCCCTCTTATGAGCAGTACTTC.

This clonotype has more than one count but fewer than ten. This chain links TRBV20-1 with TRBJ2-7; tentative D call: TRBD1 (5 bases). Germline assignment: CDR1 DFQATT and CDR2 SNEGSKA (reference sequence). The CDR3 is 12 residues long. The V and J ends lost 6 bases and 6 bases respectively, with 15 bases between them. The CDR3 sequence is CSASSDGAEQYF. The CDR3 DNA reads TGCAGTGCCAGCAGTGATGGGGCCGAGCAGTACTTC.

This clonotype is labeled as medium-sized (0.01 to 0.1%). The chain recombines TRBV15 with TRBJ2-3; D is tentatively TRBD1 or TRBD2 (5 bases each). V was cut by 1 base and J by 3 bases, with 11 bases left in between. Per germline, CDR1 LNHNV and CDR2 YYDKDF (reference sequence). The CDR3 sequence is 15 residues long. CDR3 amino acids: CATSRVRDGTDTQYF. CDR3 in DNA: TGTGCCACCAGCAGAGTCAGGGACGGAACAGATACGCAGTATTTT.

This rearrangement joins TRBV20-1 to TRBJ2-7, with 8 bases identical to TRBD2. Germline V gene sequence: CDR1 DFQATT, CDR2 SNEGSKA (reference sequence). The CDR3 length is 15 residues. Germline trimming cut 0 bases from V and 3 bases from J; bases unmatched to any gene: 7. As DNA, the CDR3 is TGCAGTGCTAGAGATCTGGGTAGCGGGGACTACGAGCAGTACGTC. It translates to CSARDLGSGDYEQYV.

The chain carries TRBV15 and TRBJ2-1; tentatively, D is TRBD1 (6 bases). CDR3 length: 15 residues. CDR1 and CDR2 (germline): LNHNV, YYDKDF (reference sequence). Trimming took 10 bases from V and 2 from J, leaving 18 bases between them. CDR3 nucleotide sequence: TGTGCCAGCAGTTTAGGGGGTGCGGCCTACAATGAGCAGTTCTTC. It is translated as CASSLGGAAYNEQFF.

V is TRBV2 and J is TRBJ1-5; D is perhaps TRBD1 (6 bases). Between the trimmed V and J ends, which lost 6 bases and 0 bases, there was a span of 9 bases. The CDR3 contains 14 residues. Per the germline V gene, CDR1 is SNHLY and CDR2 is FYNNEI. The CDR3 spells CASRGQYSNQPQHF. Here the CDR3 DNA reads TGTGCCAGCAGAGGACAGTATAGCAATCAGCCCCAGCATTTT. The complete variable domain, with remaining parts taken from reference TRBV2 and TRBJ1-5, reads EPEVTQTPSHQVTQMGQEVILRCVPISNHLYFYWYRQILGQKVEFLVSFYNNEISEKSEIFDDQFSVERPDGSNFTLKIRSTKLEDSAMYFCASRGQYSNQPQHFGDGTRLSIL.

This chain joins TRBV9 and TRBJ2-2, with D possibly matching TRBD1 (5 bases). The CDR3 has 14 residues. Trimming took off 5 bases at V and 7 bases at J, with 15 bases between the two ends. CDR1 and CDR2 from the germline V gene are SGDLS and YYNGEE. The CDR3 loop reads CASSLQGQIGELFF. CDR3 nucleotides: TGTGCCAGCAGTTTGCAGGGTCAGATCGGGGAGCTGTTTTTT. The full variable domain, completed using reference TRBV9 and TRBJ2-2, is DSGVTQTPKHLITATGQRVTLRCSPRSGDLSVYWYQQSLDQGLQFLIQYYNGEERAKGNILERFSAQQFPDLHSELNLSSLELGDSALYFCASSLQGQIGELFFGEGSRLTVL.

The V call is TRBV20-1, the J call TRBJ1-1; D not certain. This CDR3 contains 12 residues. Per germline, CDR1 DFQATT and CDR2 SNEGSKA (reference sequence). Trimming cost V 2 bases and J 2 bases, with 6 bases left between them. The CDR3 sequence: CSARPSNTEAFF. CDR3 coding DNA: TGCAGTGCTAGACCTAGTAACACTGAAGCTTTCTTT.

The chain links TRBV19 to TRBJ2-1; 13 positions match TRBD2. J gave up 2 bases and V 4 bases, and 5 bases lay outside the gene matches. Germline V CDR1 and CDR2: LNHDA, SQIVND (reference sequence). The CDR3 is made up of 17 amino acids. CDR3 in amino acids: CASSNRLAGGPYNEQFF. CDR3 bases: TGTGCCAGTAGTAATCGACTAGCGGGGGGCCCCTACAATGAGCAGTTCTTC.

V is TRBV7-2 and J is TRBJ1-1; 10 nucleotides align to TRBD1. The length of the CDR3 is 14 residues. Germline loops: CDR1 SGHTA, CDR2 FQGNSA. V dropped 3 bases and J dropped 10; count of bases not matched to a gene: 8. The CDR3 bases are TGTGCCAGCAGCTTGCCGGGACAGGGGACGGGAGCTTTCTTT. Protein sequence: CASSLPGQGTGAFF.

The rearrangement joins TRBV29-1 to TRBJ1-6, with D perhaps matching TRBD1 (6 bases). V lost 4 bases, J lost 8 bases, and 12 bases lay in between. CDR3 size: 13 residues. The germline gives CDR1 SQVTM, CDR2 ANQGSEA. The CDR3 loop is CSVGQGLDSPLHF. The CDR3 DNA reads as TGCAGCGTTGGCCAGGGGCTGGATTCACCCCTCCACTTT.

The chain has TRBV10-3 and TRBJ2-2, with D unresolved. Germline lookup yields CDR1 ENHRY and CDR2 SYGVKD. With 7 bases removed from V and 1 base from J, the gap between germline ends came to 10 bases. This CDR3 region has 14 residues. CDR3 protein: CAINGLGNTGELFF. The CDR3 DNA sequence: TGTGCCATCAATGGGCTCGGGAACACCGGGGAGCTGTTTTTT.